The present T cell receptor beta chain was sequenced within a study of OX40 agonist ivuxolimab in advanced cancers. Study-wide background: The patients got ivuxolimab, which is an agonistic anti-OX40 (CD134) antibody.

Blood got drawn at baseline, again on cycle 4 day 1, and then on cycle 7 day 1. General study results and limits: At 0.1 to 3.0 mg/kg, clonal expansion of CD4+ and CD8+ blood T cells had occurred by week 6.

CDR1 MDHEN and CDR2 SYDVKM come from the germline V gene. Trimming removed 0 bases from V and 6 bases from J, with 9 bases in between. The CDR3 is made up of 14 amino acids. On this clone itself: As yet, its antigen is unknown.

TCRdb keeps only in-frame clones here, not all; method: immunoSEQ multiplex PCR. This table has about 30,000 clones, approximately 81% appearing once. The receptor was isolated from an adult with an advanced solid tumor such as melanoma, head and neck, liver or kidney cancer. This sample comprised CD4+ or CD8+ T cells sorted from blood, obtained in a trial of the OX40 agonist ivuxolimab. The chain carries TRBV28 and TRBJ2-1; no clear D gene. The CDR3: CASSLWDPVNEQFF. CDR3 nucleotides: TGTGCCAGCAGTTTATGGGACCCGGTCAATGAGCAGTTCTTC.